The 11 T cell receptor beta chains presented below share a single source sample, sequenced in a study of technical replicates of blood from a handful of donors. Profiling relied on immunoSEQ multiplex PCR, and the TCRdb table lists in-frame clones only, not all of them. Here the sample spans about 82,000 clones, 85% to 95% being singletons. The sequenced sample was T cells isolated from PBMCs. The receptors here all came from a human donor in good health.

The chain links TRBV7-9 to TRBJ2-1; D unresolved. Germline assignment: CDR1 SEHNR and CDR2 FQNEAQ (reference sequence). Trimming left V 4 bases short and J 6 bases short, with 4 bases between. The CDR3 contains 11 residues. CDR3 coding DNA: TGTGCCAGCAGCTCTAGCAATGAGCAGTTCTTC. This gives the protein CASSSSNEQFF.

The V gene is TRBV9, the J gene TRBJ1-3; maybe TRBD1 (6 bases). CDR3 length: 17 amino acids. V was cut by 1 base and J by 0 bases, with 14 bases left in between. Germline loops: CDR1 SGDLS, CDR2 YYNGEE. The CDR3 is CASSVTDRPISGNTIYF. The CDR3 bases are TGTGCCAGCAGCGTAACTGACAGGCCTATCTCTGGAAACACCATATATTTT. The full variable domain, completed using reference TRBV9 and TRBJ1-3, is DSGVTQTPKHLITATGQRVTLRCSPRSGDLSVYWYQQSLDQGLQFLIQYYNGEERAKGNILERFSAQQFPDLHSELNLSSLELGDSALYFCASSVTDRPISGNTIYFGEGSWLTVV.

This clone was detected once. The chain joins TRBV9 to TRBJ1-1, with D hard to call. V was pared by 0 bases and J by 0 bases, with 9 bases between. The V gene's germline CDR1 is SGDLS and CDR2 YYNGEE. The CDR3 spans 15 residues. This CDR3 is CASSVETGLNTEAFF. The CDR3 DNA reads TGTGCCAGCAGCGTAGAAACGGGATTGAACACTGAAGCTTTCTTT.

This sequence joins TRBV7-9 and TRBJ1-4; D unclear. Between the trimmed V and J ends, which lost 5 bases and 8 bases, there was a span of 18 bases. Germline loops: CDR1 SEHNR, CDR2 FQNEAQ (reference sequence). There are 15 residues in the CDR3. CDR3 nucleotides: TGTGCCAGCAGCCCCACAGTAACCCGGCGCGAAAAACTGTTTTTT. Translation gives CASSPTVTRREKLFF.

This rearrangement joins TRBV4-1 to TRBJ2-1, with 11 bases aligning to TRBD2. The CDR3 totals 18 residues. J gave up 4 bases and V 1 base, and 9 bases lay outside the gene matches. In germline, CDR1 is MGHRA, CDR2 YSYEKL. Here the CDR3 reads CASSQGFSVAGGYNEQFF. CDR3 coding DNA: TGCGCCAGCAGCCAAGGGTTCTCTGTAGCGGGAGGGTACAATGAGCAGTTCTTC.

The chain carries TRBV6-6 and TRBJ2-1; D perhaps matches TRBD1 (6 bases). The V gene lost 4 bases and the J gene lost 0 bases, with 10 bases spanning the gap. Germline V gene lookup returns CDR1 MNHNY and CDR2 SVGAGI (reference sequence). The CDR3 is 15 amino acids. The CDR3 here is CASSLGASSYNEQFF. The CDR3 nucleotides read TGTGCCAGCAGTTTGGGGGCGAGCTCCTACAATGAGCAGTTCTTC.

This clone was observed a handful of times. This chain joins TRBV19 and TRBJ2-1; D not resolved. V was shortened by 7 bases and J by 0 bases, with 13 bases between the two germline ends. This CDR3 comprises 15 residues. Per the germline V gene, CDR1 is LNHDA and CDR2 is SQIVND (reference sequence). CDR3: CASKRSINSYNEQFF. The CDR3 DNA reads TGTGCCAGTAAACGGAGTATAAACTCCTACAATGAGCAGTTCTTC.

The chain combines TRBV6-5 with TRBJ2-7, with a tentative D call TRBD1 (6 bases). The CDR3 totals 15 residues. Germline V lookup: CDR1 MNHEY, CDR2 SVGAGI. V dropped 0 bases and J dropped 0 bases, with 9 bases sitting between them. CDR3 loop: CASSYSGAYSYEQYF. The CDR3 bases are TGTGCCAGCAGTTACTCGGGGGCGTACTCCTACGAGCAGTACTTC.

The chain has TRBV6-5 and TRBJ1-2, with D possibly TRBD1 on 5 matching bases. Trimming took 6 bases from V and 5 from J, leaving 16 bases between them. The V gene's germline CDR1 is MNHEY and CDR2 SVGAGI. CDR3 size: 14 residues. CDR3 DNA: TGTGCCAGCAGAACCTACGGGGACTCTTATGGCTACACCTTC. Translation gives CASRTYGDSYGYTF.

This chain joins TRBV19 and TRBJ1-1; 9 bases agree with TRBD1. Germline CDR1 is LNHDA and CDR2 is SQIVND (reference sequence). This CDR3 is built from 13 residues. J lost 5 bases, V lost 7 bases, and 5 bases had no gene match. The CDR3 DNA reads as TGTGCCAGTACAGGGACAGGGAAAACTGAAGCTTTCTTT. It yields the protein CASTGTGKTEAFF.

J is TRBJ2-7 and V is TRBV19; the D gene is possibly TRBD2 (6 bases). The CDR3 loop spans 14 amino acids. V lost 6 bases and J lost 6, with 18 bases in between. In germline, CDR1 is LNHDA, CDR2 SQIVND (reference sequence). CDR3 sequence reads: CASSTGTQGLEQYF. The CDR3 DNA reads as TGTGCCAGTAGCACCGGGACTCAGGGCCTCGAGCAGTACTTC.